This TCR beta chain was identified in a study of cytomegalovirus exposure and HLA in healthy donors. Study observations and caveats: The authors later found HLA-associated TCR beta chains more clonally expanded than equally common others.

From germline, CDR1 is SEHNR and CDR2 FQNEAQ (reference sequence). This CDR3 spans 16 amino acids. The ends were cut back, 2 bases at V and 1 base at J, with 12 bases in the middle. Primers included in the PCR were 60 Vbeta and 13 Jbeta primers. The data were produced by immunoSEQ multiplex PCR, yet TCRdb's version contains in-frame clones alone and is incomplete. The table shows some 150,000 clones, with 68% occurring only once. This clone was observed a handful of times. Its antigen is currently unknown. The sequenced sample consisted of PBMCs. This receptor was obtained from a man aged 55 to 70 in good health and CMV-seronegative. The chain is built from TRBV7-9 and TRBJ1-5; D remains ambiguous. This chain's CDR3 is CASSLSGLLSNQPQHF. DNA for the CDR3: TGTGCCAGCAGCTTAAGCGGGTTACTCAGCAATCAGCCCCAGCATTTT.